This T cell receptor (beta chain) emerged from a study of cytomegalovirus exposure and HLA in healthy donors. Study results and caveats: CMV serostatus stood as the only immune exposure information on hand. Further analysis was carried out later, and it showed several of the most significant clusters appearing linked to common viral pathogens. Later analysis identified a missense DCLRE1C variant that was linked to TCR beta V- and J-gene trimming.

V shed 4 bases and J shed 0 bases, with 10 bases lying between them. Germline V CDR1 and CDR2: LNHDA, SQIVND (reference sequence). CDR3 length: 15 amino acids. A multiplex PCR was run with 60 Vbeta primers and 13 Jbeta primers. Sequencing was performed with immunoSEQ multiplex PCR; in TCRdb, only in-frame clones are kept and a portion is missing. The repertoire holds 150,000 to 200,000 clones, with around 77% as singletons. This clone was counted between two and nine times. The target antigen is unknown. This TCR was recovered from a woman in her thirties in good health and CMV-seronegative. The specimen sequenced was PBMCs. The J gene is TRBJ2-1, the V gene TRBV19, with D tentatively TRBD2 (6 bases). CDR3 sequence: CASSTDGSSYNEQFF. In DNA form, the CDR3 reads TGTGCCAGTAGTACGGACGGGAGCTCCTACAATGAGCAGTTCTTC.